Sequencing of this T cell receptor beta chain was carried out in a study of T-cell reconstitution after alpha-beta-depleted transplantation in children. Preparing the TCRbeta library involved the use of unique molecular identifiers. Via MiXCR, TCRdb re-called the PCR reads, giving one row per CDR3 protein. This sample yields 100,000 to 120,000 distinct CDR3 sequences, of which 10% are seen a single time; around 8.5% belongs to the top ten. In this sample, this clonotype turned up a few times. The starting material was PBMCs from the stem cell graft donor, obtained from the stem cell graft. The source is a human donor who donated a stem cell graft to a child with acute lymphoblastic leukemia.

This CDR3 is CASSRTSPRGAQYF. The CDR3, as DNA: TGTGCCAGCAGCCGAACTAGCCCGAGGGGGGCCCAGTACTTC. This chain uses TRBV7-2 with TRBJ2-5; D tentatively fits TRBD1 or TRBD2 (6 bases each). Trimming pared 5 bases from V and 9 bases from J, leaving 19 bases between. The germline V gene encodes CDR1 SGHTA and CDR2 FQGNSA. CDR3 length: 14 residues.